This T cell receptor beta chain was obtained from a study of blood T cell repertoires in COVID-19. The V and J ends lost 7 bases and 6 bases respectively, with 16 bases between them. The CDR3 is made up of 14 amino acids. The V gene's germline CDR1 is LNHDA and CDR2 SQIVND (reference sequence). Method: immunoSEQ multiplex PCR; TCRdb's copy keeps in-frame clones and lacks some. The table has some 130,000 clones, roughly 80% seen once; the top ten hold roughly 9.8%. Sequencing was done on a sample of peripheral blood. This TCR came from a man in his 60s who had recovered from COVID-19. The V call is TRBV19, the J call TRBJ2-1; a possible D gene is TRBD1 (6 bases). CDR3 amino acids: CASKWTERGNEQFF. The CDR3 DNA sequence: TGTGCCAGTAAGTGGACAGAGAGGGGCAATGAGCAGTTCTTC.